These 19 T cell receptor beta chains were sequenced from one sample in a study of CXCR3-negative and CXCR3-positive naive CD8 T cells. The libraries of TRB cDNA were constructed through 5' RACE using UMI labels. TCRdb reprocessed the 5' RACE reads, with one entry per CDR3 protein and no DNA. Its table records about 53,000 distinct CDR3 sequences. Specimen: naive CXCR3- CD8+ T cells from blood. Specified subset: CD45RO-CCR7+CD27+CD95- naive CD8+ T cells lacking CXCR3 (TNR3-). Source of these receptors: a human donor in good health. Some clones in this sample may be carry-over from other donors' samples.

The chain links TRBV19 to TRBJ2-5. Germline V gives CDR1 LNHDA, CDR2 SQIVND (reference sequence). There are 12 residues in the CDR3. The CDR3 spells CASMGYQETQYF.

The chain links TRBV7-7 to TRBJ2-5; as DNA is missing, the TRBD1 call by TCRdb cannot be tested. CDR3 length equals 14 residues. CDR1 is SSHAT and CDR2 is FNYEAQ in the germline V gene (reference sequence). CDR3: CATQAPDVRETQYF.

This CDR3 is CASSSGLGNEQFF. The V gene is TRBV27, the J gene TRBJ2-1; TCRdb's D call of TRBD1 is untestable without DNA. Germline assignment: CDR1 MNHEY and CDR2 SMNVEV (reference sequence). The CDR3 has 13 amino acids.

This chain joins TRBV7-9 and TRBJ2-1; TCRdb returns TRBD1, unconfirmable since there is no DNA. Per the germline V gene, CDR1 is SEHNR and CDR2 is FQNEAQ (reference sequence). The CDR3 has 17 residues. CDR3 region: CASSLEDRPSSYNEQFF.

This rearrangement joins TRBV29-1 to TRBJ2-7; no DNA is available, so the TRBD1 call from TCRdb remains unchecked. Germline CDR1 and CDR2: SQVTM and ANQGSEA. This CDR3 has 15 residues. This chain's CDR3 is CSVESLGGDRYEQYF.

The chain combines TRBV28 with TRBJ2-1; TCRdb reports TRBD1, a call that lacks DNA to check it against. The CDR3 spans 15 residues. Germline CDR1 is MDHEN and CDR2 is SYDVKM. CDR3 in amino acids: CASSLGGGLFDEQFF.

This chain joins TRBV7-8 and TRBJ2-5; TCRdb's D gene call, TRBD2, goes unchecked for lack of DNA. The CDR3 contains 16 residues. CDR1 is SGHVS, CDR2 FQNEAQ, per germline. CDR3 amino acids: CASSGRPTSGQETQYF.

The CDR3 spells CASSFSGTSYEQYF. The V call is TRBV28, the J call TRBJ2-7. The CDR3 covers 14 residues. Germline V gene data show CDR1 as MDHEN and CDR2 as SYDVKM.

The rearrangement joins TRBV4-3 to TRBJ2-2; checking the TCRdb D call of TRBD1 is not possible without DNA. Germline lookup yields CDR1 LGHNA and CDR2 YSLEER. The CDR3 loop spans 16 amino acids. CDR3: CASSQDESGYTGELFF.

This chain connects TRBV29-1 to TRBJ2-2; TCRdb proposes TRBD1, but this gene call is untestable without DNA. Germline V gene sequence: CDR1 SQVTM, CDR2 ANQGSEA. The CDR3 is made up of 14 amino acids. This CDR3 reads CSVAGQGITGELFF.

The chain uses TRBV29-1 and TRBJ1-3. CDR1 is SQVTM, CDR2 ANQGSEA, per germline. The length of the CDR3 is 14 residues. This chain's CDR3 is CSVVGSSSGNTIYF.

The chain recombines TRBV7-9 with TRBJ1-2; TCRdb's D call of TRBD1 is untestable without DNA. Germline CDR1 SEHNR, CDR2 FQNEAQ (reference sequence). CDR3 length: 14 residues. The CDR3 sequence is CASSLVGQFYGYTF.

This chain links TRBV12-3 or TRBV12-4 with TRBJ2-1. The CDR3 length is 15 residues. The CDR3 region is CASSQAGGPYNEQFF.

This chain uses TRBV7-9 with TRBJ2-2. There are 15 residues in the CDR3. Germline loops: CDR1 SEHNR, CDR2 FQNEAQ (reference sequence). The CDR3 reads CASSFTTVETGELFF.

V is TRBV14 and J is TRBJ2-7. The CDR3 spans 11 residues. Germline V gene data show CDR1 as SGHDN and CDR2 as FVKESK. The CDR3 sequence: CASSQGNEQYF. The entire variable domain, with the rest obtained from reference TRBV14 and TRBJ2-7, is as follows: EAGVTQFPSHSVIEKGQTVTLRCDPISGHDNLYWYRRVMGKEIKFLLHFVKESKQDESGMPNNRFLAERTGGTYSTLKVQPAELEDSGVYFCASSQGNEQYFGPGTRLTVT.

V is TRBV20-1 and J is TRBJ2-1. The CDR3 extends over 14 amino acids. Germline values: CDR1 DFQATT, CDR2 SNEGSKA (reference sequence). CDR3 residues: CSARDVRSVGEQFF.

The V gene is TRBV29-1, the J gene TRBJ1-2; TCRdb designates TRBD1, a call that cannot be tested without DNA. The CDR3 is made up of 13 amino acids. The germline CDR1 and CDR2 sequences are SQVTM and ANQGSEA. CDR3 loop: CSVVGQGGSGYTF. The full variable domain, completed using reference TRBV29-1 and TRBJ1-2, is SAVISQKPSRDICQRGTSLTIQCQVDSQVTMMFWYRQQPGQSLTLIATANQGSEATYESGFVIDKFPISRPNLTFSTLTVSNMSPEDSSIYLCSVVGQGGSGYTFGSGTRLTVV.

The rearrangement links TRBV6-6 to TRBJ2-1. This CDR3 region has 16 residues. CDR1 is MNHNY and CDR2 is SVGAGI in the germline V gene (reference sequence). Here the CDR3 reads CASSYSTQVSYNEQFF.

V gene TRBV7-6 combines with J gene TRBJ2-5; TCRdb names TRBD2, which stays unverified in the absence of DNA. Looked up from germline, CDR1 is SGHVS and CDR2 is FNYEAQ. CDR3 length: 18 residues. The CDR3 region is CASSKPGLAGRIGETQYF. Using reference TRBV7-6 and TRBJ2-5 for the parts outside the CDR3, the full variable domain is GAGVSQSPRYKVTKRGQDVALRCDPISGHVSLYWYRQALGQGPEFLTYFNYEAQQDKSGLPNDRFSAERPEGSISTLTIQRTEQRDSAMYRCASSKPGLAGRIGETQYFGPGTRLLVL.